Presented here are 28 T cell receptor beta chains from one specimen sequenced in a study of cytomegalovirus exposure and HLA in healthy donors. PCR used 60 Vbeta primers and 13 Jbeta primers. Produced via immunoSEQ multiplex PCR; TCRdb's table is partial and in-frame only. The sample has 150,000 to 200,000 clones; about 81% are singletons. The sequenced material came from PBMCs. These TCRs come from a man aged 18 to 29 in good health and CMV-seronegative.

The rearrangement uses TRBV4-3 and TRBJ2-6, with D maybe TRBD1 (6 bases). V was shortened by 4 bases and J by 7 bases, with 23 bases between the two germline ends. The CDR3 contains 18 residues. Per the germline V gene, CDR1 is LGHNA and CDR2 is YSLEER. The CDR3 here is CASSLTLQGTARANVLTF. For the CDR3, the DNA is TGCGCCAGCAGCCTGACACTACAGGGAACCGCTCGTGCCAACGTCCTGACTTTC.

CDR3 nucleotide sequence: TGTGCCACCGGTAGACAGGAAAACAATGAGCAGTTCTTC. Translated, it gives CATGRQENNEQFF. This rearrangement joins TRBV6-5 to TRBJ2-1; D is perhaps TRBD1 (6 bases). Germline lookup yields CDR1 MNHEY and CDR2 SVGAGI. This CDR3 spans 13 amino acids. The V gene lost 10 bases and the J gene lost 5 bases, with 15 bases spanning the gap.

The rearrangement joins TRBV4-3 to TRBJ2-6, with D tentatively TRBD2 (6 bases). This CDR3 spans 17 amino acids. The V end lost 1 base, the J end lost 1 base, and 11 bases lay between the germline ends. The germline gives CDR1 LGHNA, CDR2 YSLEER. CDR3 sequence (DNA): TGCGCCAGCAGCCAAGCGGCGGGGAGGTCTGGGGCCAACGTCCTGACTTTC. It codes for CASSQAAGRSGANVLTF.

The chain links TRBV19 to TRBJ1-2; 9 positions agree with TRBD1. Looked up from germline, CDR1 is LNHDA and CDR2 is SQIVND (reference sequence). V gave up 7 bases and J gave up 3 bases; unmatched junction bases: 6. The CDR3 sequence is 14 residues long. The CDR3 bases are TGTGCCAGTATAGAACAGGGGGCGGACTATGGCTACACCTTC. Translating it yields CASIEQGADYGYTF. Drawing the rest from reference TRBV19 and TRBJ1-2, the complete variable domain is DGGITQSPKYLFRKEGQNVTLSCEQNLNHDAMYWYRQDPGQGLRLIYYSQIVNDFQKGDIAEGYSVSREKKESFPLTVTSAQKNPTAFYLCASIEQGADYGYTFGSGTRLTVV.

The J gene is TRBJ1-5, the V gene TRBV7-2, with 8 bases identical to TRBD1. This CDR3 region has 14 residues. CDR1 and CDR2 from the germline V gene are SGHTA and FQGNSA. Trimming at V came to 5 bases and at J to 6 bases, leaving 6 bases not matched to a gene. The CDR3 here is CASSVTGVGQPQHF. CDR3 sequence (DNA): TGTGCCAGCAGCGTGACAGGGGTAGGTCAGCCCCAGCATTTT.

This chain joins TRBV11-2 and TRBJ2-2; D possibly corresponds to TRBD2 (5 bases). CDR3 size: 14 residues. CDR1 is SGHAT, CDR2 FQNNGV, per germline. Trimming removed 0 bases from V and 6 bases from J, with 8 bases in between. The CDR3 here is CASSLERGAGELFF. The CDR3 nucleotides read TGTGCCAGCAGCTTAGAACGGGGTGCCGGGGAGCTGTTTTTT.

The V and J genes are TRBV7-8 and TRBJ2-7; D not resolved. Germline CDR1 SGHVS, CDR2 FQNEAQ. The CDR3 runs 13 residues. V was shortened by 3 bases and J by 3 bases, with 9 bases between the two germline ends. The CDR3 protein is CASSFLGFYEQYF. DNA of the CDR3: TGTGCCAGCAGCTTCCTCGGGTTCTACGAGCAGTACTTC.

CDR3 residues: CASSLLAGDLNEQFF. CDR3 coding DNA: TGTGCCAGCAGCTTACTAGCGGGAGACCTCAATGAGCAGTTCTTC. The V call is TRBV5-6, the J call TRBJ2-1, with TRBD2 matching over 11 bases. Trimming at V came to 2 bases and at J to 6 bases, leaving 4 bases not matched to a gene. The germline CDR1 and CDR2 sequences are SGHDT and YYEEEE. The CDR3 runs 15 residues.

The sample holds one count of this clone. V usage is TRBV10-2 and J usage is TRBJ1-1, with D uncertain. This CDR3 has 15 amino acids. Germline V gene sequence: CDR1 WSHSY, CDR2 SAAADI. V was cut by 2 bases and J by 1 base, with 11 bases left in between. This CDR3 reads CASSEGARANTEAFF. CDR3 bases: TGCGCCAGCAGTGAGGGAGCAAGAGCGAACACTGAAGCTTTCTTT.

The CDR3 DNA reads TGTGCCAGCAGCCAGGCCTTCCTCACTGAAGCTTTCTTT. Its translation: CASSQAFLTEAFF. This chain connects TRBV14 to TRBJ1-1; D uncertain. Trimming left V 3 bases short and J 4 bases short, with 9 bases between. CDR1 and CDR2 from the germline V gene are SGHDN and FVKESK. The CDR3 consists of 13 residues. Supplemented by reference TRBV14 and TRBJ1-1, the full variable domain reads EAGVTQFPSHSVIEKGQTVTLRCDPISGHDNLYWYRRVMGKEIKFLLHFVKESKQDESGMPNNRFLAERTGGTYSTLKVQPAELEDSGVYFCASSQAFLTEAFFGQGTRLTVV.

This sequence joins TRBV9 and TRBJ2-5; 11 nucleotides align to TRBD2. The tail of the sequence fits TRBJ2-7 better, so the J call may be wrong. Germline V CDR1 and CDR2: SGDLS, YYNGEE. There are 14 residues in the CDR3. CDR3 loop: CASSEGLADYEQYF. For the CDR3, the DNA is TGTGCCAGCAGCGAGGGACTAGCGGATTACGAGCAGTACTTC.

The J gene is TRBJ2-3, the V gene TRBV4-3; tentatively, D is TRBD2 (6 bases). From germline, CDR1 is LGHNA and CDR2 YSLEER. The CDR3 extends over 13 amino acids. The germline V and J ends were trimmed by 5 bases and 6 bases, with 12 bases remaining between them. The CDR3 sequence: CASSVLAWDTQYF. In DNA form, the CDR3 reads TGCGCCAGCAGCGTACTAGCATGGGATACGCAGTATTTT.

This chain uses TRBV5-4 with TRBJ2-1, with 11 bases aligning to TRBD2. The CDR3 sequence is 20 residues long. CDR1 is SGHNT and CDR2 is YYREEE in the germline V gene (reference sequence). J was trimmed by 0 bases and V by 0 bases; bases with no gene match: 11. The CDR3 sequence is CASSLAPIRLAGPSYNEQFF. The CDR3 nucleotides are TGTGCCAGCAGCTTGGCCCCTATTCGACTAGCGGGGCCCTCCTACAATGAGCAGTTCTTC.

This clone has just a few counts. The genes are TRBV7-9 and TRBJ2-1; 10 nucleotides line up with TRBD2. The CDR3 runs 13 residues. The V gene's germline CDR1 is SEHNR and CDR2 FQNEAQ (reference sequence). Unmatched junction bases numbered 11, after V lost 6 bases and J lost 15 bases. CDR3 region: CASSSSGGEVAFF. In DNA form, the CDR3 reads TGTGCCAGCAGTTCCAGCGGGGGGGAGGTAGCGTTCTTC.

The chain joins TRBV10-3 to TRBJ2-7; 13 positions match TRBD2. The germline gives CDR1 ENHRY, CDR2 SYGVKD. The V gene end was trimmed by 6 bases and the J gene end by 1 base; junction bases not matched to a gene: 3. This CDR3 is built from 15 residues. This CDR3 reads CAISGLAGASYEQYF. The CDR3 DNA follows: TGTGCCATCAGCGGACTAGCGGGAGCATCCTACGAGCAGTACTTC.

The CDR3 is CAWSVSIAALSINEQFF. CDR3 coding DNA: TGTGCCTGGAGTGTATCGATCGCGGCGCTTTCAATCAATGAGCAGTTCTTC. The chain employs TRBV30 and TRBJ2-1; D gene unclear. The length of the CDR3 is 17 residues. Germline V CDR1 and CDR2: GTSNPN, SVGIG (reference sequence). Trimming shortened V by 0 bases and J by 6 bases, and 21 bases separated the two germline ends. The entire variable domain, with the rest obtained from reference TRBV30 and TRBJ2-1, is as follows: SQTIHQWPATLVQPVGSPLSLECTVEGTSNPNLYWYRQAAGRGLQLLFYSVGIGQISSEVPQNLSASRPQDRQFILSSKKLLLSDSGFYLCAWSVSIAALSINEQFFGPGTRLTVL.

The J gene is TRBJ1-1, the V gene TRBV4-3; D gene ambiguous. V was cut by 4 bases and J by 6 bases, with 21 bases left in between. This CDR3 region has 16 residues. The germline V gene has CDR1 LGHNA and CDR2 YSLEER. The CDR3 here is CASSPGTESWAAEAFF. The CDR3 DNA follows: TGCGCCAGCAGCCCGGGAACAGAGTCCTGGGCGGCTGAAGCTTTCTTT.

The chain combines TRBV5-6 with TRBJ2-1; 8 positions match TRBD1. Losses at the gene ends were 4 bases for V and 1 base for J; bases not matched to a gene: 4. Looked up from germline, CDR1 is SGHDT and CDR2 is YYEEEE. This CDR3 has 15 residues. CDR3: CASSNGQGSYNEQFF. CDR3 nucleotide sequence: TGTGCCAGCAGCAATGGACAGGGATCCTACAATGAGCAGTTCTTC.

This chain connects TRBV13 to TRBJ1-1; D unclear. V lost 0 bases, J lost 2 bases, and 10 bases lay in between. This CDR3 is built from 15 residues. The V gene's germline CDR1 is PRHDT and CDR2 FYEKMQ (reference sequence). This CDR3 is CASSLGGVRNTEAFF. In DNA, the CDR3 is TGTGCCAGCAGCTTAGGCGGGGTACGTAACACTGAAGCTTTCTTT.

This clone was recorded a few times. The rearrangement joins TRBV7-3 to TRBJ2-2; tentative D call: TRBD2 (6 bases). Germline V gene lookup returns CDR1 SGHTA and CDR2 FQGTGA. Deletions cut 5 bases from V and 2 bases from J, with 9 bases between. This CDR3 has 14 amino acids. CDR3 in amino acids: CASSGGVNTGELFF. CDR3 DNA sequence: TGTGCCAGCAGCGGAGGGGTAAACACCGGGGAGCTGTTTTTT. The full variable domain, in which reference TRBV7-3 and TRBJ2-2 provide the parts outside the CDR3, is GAGVSQTPSNKVTEKGKYVELRCDPISGHTALYWYRQSLGQGPEFLIYFQGTGAADDSGLPNDRFFAVRPEGSVSTLKIQRTERGDSAVYLCASSGGVNTGELFFGEGSRLTVL.

The chain uses TRBV7-2 and TRBJ1-1; 10 bases agree with TRBD1. Germline loops: CDR1 SGHTA, CDR2 FQGNSA. The CDR3 sequence is 15 residues long. After removal of 4 bases from V and 1 base from J, the junction contained 3 bases not matched to a gene. CDR3 in DNA: TGTGCCAGCAGCTGGGGACAGGGGTGGAACACTGAAGCTTTCTTT. Translated: CASSWGQGWNTEAFF.

The chain couples TRBV30 to TRBJ1-1; D is uncertain. This CDR3 is built from 15 residues. Per the germline V gene, CDR1 is GTSNPN and CDR2 is SVGIG (reference sequence). Trimming removed 0 bases at V and 2 bases at J, with 13 bases between. The DNA of the CDR3 is TGTGCCTGGAGTGTATTCCGGGAAATAAACACTGAAGCTTTCTTT. Protein product: CAWSVFREINTEAFF.

The rearrangement links TRBV7-9 to TRBJ1-5, with a possible D match to TRBD1 (6 bases). Germline CDR1 and CDR2: SEHNR and FQNEAQ (reference sequence). The CDR3 has 15 amino acids. With 1 base removed from V and 4 bases from J, the gap between germline ends came to 11 bases. The CDR3 is CASSLGTGTNQPQHF. The CDR3 nucleotides read TGTGCCAGCAGCTTAGGAACAGGGACGAATCAGCCCCAGCATTTT.

This chain connects TRBV7-9 to TRBJ1-3; D uncertain. This CDR3 region has 16 residues. Germline V gives CDR1 SEHNR, CDR2 FQNEAQ (reference sequence). V dropped 2 bases and J dropped 0 bases, with 11 bases sitting between them. The CDR3 bases are TGTGCCAGCAGCTTAATGGGCAGGTCCTCTGGAAACACCATATATTTT. Its protein product is CASSLMGRSSGNTIYF.

The CDR3 DNA reads TGTGCCACCAGCAGAGATTCGGGGGAGGCTTTCTTT. Translation gives CATSRDSGEAFF. V is TRBV15 and J is TRBJ1-1; a possible D gene is TRBD1 (5 bases). Trimming pared 0 bases from V and 11 bases from J, leaving 10 bases between. The CDR3 totals 12 residues. Germline V lookup: CDR1 LNHNV, CDR2 YYDKDF (reference sequence).

The chain joins TRBV27 to TRBJ1-2; 10 bases fit TRBD1. The CDR3 spans 14 residues. V was pared by 6 bases and J by 7 bases, with 8 bases of the junction left unmatched. CDR1 is MNHEY, CDR2 SMNVEV, per germline (reference sequence). CDR3 in amino acids: CASRRQGATLGYTF. In DNA form, the CDR3 reads TGTGCCAGCAGAAGACAGGGGGCGACGCTTGGCTACACCTTC.

This sequence joins TRBV7-9 and TRBJ1-3, with 9 positions matching TRBD1. Trimming removed 6 bases from V and 0 bases from J; junction bases left unmatched: 6. The CDR3 has 16 residues. Per the germline V gene, CDR1 is SEHNR and CDR2 is FQNEAQ (reference sequence). The CDR3 spells CASRLGQGFSGNTIYF. CDR3 nucleotides: TGTGCCAGCAGACTAGGACAGGGGTTCTCTGGAAACACCATATATTTT.

J is TRBJ1-2 and V is TRBV21-1. TRBV21-1 is shown as a pseudogene. This CDR3 contains 17 residues. In nucleotides, the CDR3 is TGTGCCAGCCCGGGAGGGGGCGCCTTCTGTCTTAACTGTGGCTACACCTTC. Its protein product is CASPGGGAFCLNCGYTF.